This entry lists 20 T cell receptor beta chains sequenced from one sample in a study of shared clonotypes between healthy human individuals. The method was immunoSEQ multiplex PCR; TCRdb's version includes in-frame clones alone and lacks a portion of them. Altogether 1,500,000 or so clones are present, around 98.5% being singletons, with the ten largest covering over 0.3%. The specimen was naive CD4+ T cells sorted from blood. Subset described: CD45RA+ positively selected. These receptors were collected from a man aged 30 to 45 in good health.

V and J are TRBV28 and TRBJ2-1; D remains ambiguous. The V end lost 3 bases, the J end lost 4 bases, and 19 bases lay between the germline ends. Germline assignment: CDR1 MDHEN and CDR2 SYDVKM. The CDR3 has 17 residues. The CDR3 region is CASSFPPRSRPYNEQFF. The CDR3 bases are TGTGCCAGCAGTTTTCCCCCACGTTCCAGGCCATACAATGAGCAGTTCTTC.

This chain links TRBV5-1 with TRBJ1-2; 7 bases align to TRBD1. CDR3 length: 14 amino acids. J lost 6 bases, V lost 0 bases, and 5 bases had no gene match. CDR1 and CDR2 from the germline V gene are SGHRS and YFSETQ. In DNA form, the CDR3 reads TGCGCCAGCAGCTTGGTAGCAGGGGGTGATGGCTACACCTTC. Translated, it gives CASSLVAGGDGYTF.

This chain uses TRBV11-3 with TRBJ2-2; D is uncertain. Germline V gene lookup returns CDR1 SGHNT and CDR2 YENEEA. The CDR3 is 16 residues long. The V and J ends lost 5 bases and 6 bases respectively, with 19 bases between them. CDR3 in DNA: TGTGCCAGCAGCCCCGGACCGCTGCCGCGGTCCGGGGAGCTGTTTTTT. Its protein is CASSPGPLPRSGELFF.

The chain uses TRBV28 and TRBJ1-5; D is uncertain. V lost 8 bases, J lost 6 bases, and 14 bases lay in between. In germline, CDR1 is MDHEN, CDR2 SYDVKM. The length of the CDR3 is 13 residues. CDR3 sequence: CASYYRNGQPQHF. For the CDR3, the DNA is TGTGCCAGCTATTACCGTAACGGTCAGCCCCAGCATTTT.

The CDR3 sequence: CASSLALVRHNEQFF. The DNA of the CDR3 is TGTGCCAGCAGCTTAGCGTTGGTTAGACACAATGAGCAGTTCTTC. This chain joins TRBV7-8 and TRBJ2-1; D remains unclear. Looked up from germline, CDR1 is SGHVS and CDR2 is FQNEAQ. The CDR3 loop spans 15 amino acids. Trimming removed 0 bases at V and 5 bases at J, with 11 bases between.

The chain is built from TRBV11-2 and TRBJ1-2, with TRBD1 as a possible D gene (5 bases). CDR3 length: 15 residues. V was cut by 0 bases and J by 5 bases, with 13 bases left in between. Germline loops: CDR1 SGHAT, CDR2 FQNNGV. CDR3 in amino acids: CASSLDIRDSYGYTF. The CDR3 nucleotides are TGTGCCAGCAGCTTAGATATCAGGGACTCATATGGCTACACCTTC.

The rearrangement joins TRBV14 to TRBJ2-1; TRBD2 matches 8 bases. This CDR3 is 15 amino acids long. Germline CDR1 is SGHDN and CDR2 is FVKESK. The V gene end was trimmed by 3 bases and the J gene end by 6 bases; junction bases not matched to a gene: 7. The CDR3 nucleotides are TGTGCCAGCAGCCAGCCGGGACTAGTTCCCAATGAGCAGTTCTTC. Protein product: CASSQPGLVPNEQFF.

The chain links TRBV2 to TRBJ2-1, with D possibly being TRBD2 (5 bases). There are 14 residues in the CDR3. The germline V and J ends were trimmed by 2 bases and 11 bases, with 16 bases remaining between them. Germline V gives CDR1 SNHLY, CDR2 FYNNEI. Here the CDR3 DNA reads TGTGCCAGCAGTGAAAACGGGCTAGCCGAGAAGCAGTTCTTC. This encodes CASSENGLAEKQFF.

As to this clone: Other DNA sequences of this sample code for an identical CDR3. V and J are TRBV19 and TRBJ2-2; 11 positions match TRBD2. The germline V gene encodes CDR1 LNHDA and CDR2 SQIVND (reference sequence). V lost 6 bases to trimming and J lost 3 bases; unmatched junction nucleotides: 0. CDR3 length equals 14 residues. The CDR3 region has the DNA TGTGCCAGTAGACTAGCGGGGGACACCGGGGAGCTGTTTTTT. It encodes CASRLAGDTGELFF.

The rearrangement joins TRBV5-1 to TRBJ2-7, with 9 bases lining up with TRBD2. The CDR3 runs to 19 residues. V lost 4 bases to trimming and J lost 1 base; unmatched junction nucleotides: 18. Germline CDR1 reads SGHRS; CDR2 reads YFSETQ. The CDR3 nucleotides are TGCGCCAGCAGCCCTCACGCGCTAGCGGGAAGTCAGAGGTCCTACGAGCAGTACTTC. It yields the protein CASSPHALAGSQRSYEQYF.

This chain uses TRBV19 with TRBJ2-3, with 11 positions matching TRBD2. The germline V gene encodes CDR1 LNHDA and CDR2 SQIVND (reference sequence). The CDR3 totals 16 residues. Trimming removed 6 bases from V and 0 bases from J; junction bases left unmatched: 5. CDR3 DNA: TGTGCCAGTAGGAGGGGACTAGCGGCAAGCACAGATACGCAGTATTTT. This sequence encodes CASRRGLAASTDTQYF. The full variable domain, its missing parts supplied by reference TRBV19 and TRBJ2-3, is DGGITQSPKYLFRKEGQNVTLSCEQNLNHDAMYWYRQDPGQGLRLIYYSQIVNDFQKGDIAEGYSVSREKKESFPLTVTSAQKNPTAFYLCASRRGLAASTDTQYFGPGTRLTVL.

This rearrangement joins TRBV29-1 to TRBJ1-1; D gene uncertain. V dropped 4 bases and J dropped 5 bases, with 14 bases sitting between them. The length of the CDR3 is 13 residues. Germline-derived CDR1 and CDR2 are SQVTM and ANQGSEA. DNA for the CDR3: TGCAGCGTTGTCCCCAGGCAGGTGACTGAAGCTTTCTTT. Translation: CSVVPRQVTEAFF.

A remark on this clone: At the DNA level, this CDR3 is encoded by other sequences in the same sample as well. The chain recombines TRBV6-5 with TRBJ2-7; 9 bases line up with TRBD1. CDR3 length: 13 amino acids. With V trimmed by 6 bases and J by 0 bases, 0 bases remained unmatched. Per the germline V gene, CDR1 is MNHEY and CDR2 is SVGAGI. CDR3 DNA sequence: TGTGCCAGCAGGACAGGGGGCTCCTACGAGCAGTACTTC. It translates to CASRTGGSYEQYF.

This chain connects TRBV28 to TRBJ1-2, with D possibly TRBD1 on 5 matching bases. V lost 1 base and J lost 3, with 12 bases in between. The germline CDR1 and CDR2 sequences are MDHEN and SYDVKM. The CDR3 runs to 15 residues. The CDR3 here is CASSLYGARDYGYTF. CDR3 coding DNA: TGTGCCAGCAGTTTATATGGGGCGAGGGACTATGGCTACACCTTC.

This chain links TRBV5-1 with TRBJ2-7; TRBD1 or TRBD2 may be the D gene (5 bases each). The V end lost 4 bases, the J end lost 2 bases, and 16 bases lay between the germline ends. Per the germline V gene, CDR1 is SGHRS and CDR2 is YFSETQ. This CDR3 region has 15 residues. In DNA form, the CDR3 reads TGCGCCAGCAGCCCAGGGACCGCTATACCCTACGAGCAGTACTTC. Amino acid sequence: CASSPGTAIPYEQYF. The complete variable domain, with remaining parts taken from reference TRBV5-1 and TRBJ2-7, reads KAGVTQTPRYLIKTRGQQVTLSCSPISGHRSVSWYQQTPGQGLQFLFEYFSETQRNKGNFPGRFSGRQFSNSRSEMNVSTLELGDSALYLCASSPGTAIPYEQYFGPGTRLTVT.

The rearrangement joins TRBV28 to TRBJ1-4; 9 nucleotides agree with TRBD1. The germline gives CDR1 MDHEN, CDR2 SYDVKM. Losses at the gene ends were 6 bases for V and 10 bases for J; bases not matched to a gene: 9. The length of the CDR3 is 14 residues. CDR3 sequence reads: CASRPGTGWGKLFF. As DNA, the CDR3 is TGTGCCAGCAGACCGGGGACAGGGTGGGGAAAACTGTTTTTT. Together with reference TRBV28 and TRBJ1-4, the CDR3 gives the full variable domain: DVKVTQSSRYLVKRTGEKVFLECVQDMDHENMFWYRQDPGLGLRLIYFSYDVKMKEKGDIPEGYSVSREKKERFSLILESASTNQTSMYLCASRPGTGWGKLFFGSGTQLSVL.

The J gene is TRBJ2-1, the V gene TRBV9, with a possible D match to TRBD1 (6 bases). Germline values: CDR1 SGDLS, CDR2 YYNGEE. The CDR3 totals 15 residues. Trimming removed 4 bases from V and 5 bases from J, with 16 bases in between. CDR3 amino acids: CASSLTGKPNNEQFF. DNA of the CDR3: TGTGCCAGCAGCCTCACAGGGAAACCAAACAATGAGCAGTTCTTC.

The V and J genes are TRBV5-1 and TRBJ2-7; D possibly matches TRBD1 or TRBD2 (7 bases each). The V and J ends lost 4 bases and 5 bases respectively, with 19 bases between them. Germline CDR1 reads SGHRS; CDR2 reads YFSETQ. The CDR3 spans 15 residues. The chain's CDR3 is CASSAIRQGGDEQYF. For the CDR3, the DNA is TGCGCCAGCAGCGCAATTCGACAGGGAGGGGACGAGCAGTACTTC. Supplemented by reference TRBV5-1 and TRBJ2-7, the full variable domain reads KAGVTQTPRYLIKTRGQQVTLSCSPISGHRSVSWYQQTPGQGLQFLFEYFSETQRNKGNFPGRFSGRQFSNSRSEMNVSTLELGDSALYLCASSAIRQGGDEQYFGPGTRLTVT.

The CDR3 protein is CASSRLADYEQYF. The CDR3 DNA sequence: TGTGCCAGTAGTCGACTAGCGGATTACGAGCAGTACTTC. This chain uses TRBV19 with TRBJ2-7; 9 bases fit TRBD2. Unmatched junction bases numbered 3, after V lost 5 bases and J lost 4 bases. Germline V lookup: CDR1 LNHDA, CDR2 SQIVND (reference sequence). CDR3 size: 13 residues.

In this sample, this clone turned up once. This chain uses TRBV5-1 with TRBJ1-4; unclear D gene. Looked up from germline, CDR1 is SGHRS and CDR2 is YFSETQ. The CDR3 contains 13 residues. V lost 6 bases, J lost 8 bases, and 14 bases lay in between. The CDR3 is CASKEDPLEKLFF. The CDR3 nucleotides read TGCGCCAGCAAAGAGGACCCGTTGGAAAAACTGTTTTTT. Complete variable domain (other parts from reference TRBV5-1 and TRBJ1-4): KAGVTQTPRYLIKTRGQQVTLSCSPISGHRSVSWYQQTPGQGLQFLFEYFSETQRNKGNFPGRFSGRQFSNSRSEMNVSTLELGDSALYLCASKEDPLEKLFFGSGTQLSVL.